A selection of T cell receptor beta chains follows, all from one sample in a study of cytomegalovirus exposure and HLA in healthy donors. Assay used: immunoSEQ multiplex PCR; TCRdb lists only in-frame clones, some missing. The sample gives 100,000 or so clones, less than 85% of which show up once; just over 2.5% is in the top ten. The sample taken for sequencing was PBMCs. Receptors originate from a man between 40 and 49 years old in good health and CMV-seronegative. The CDR3 runs from the conserved cysteine through the conserved F or W. The D gene is left open where the match is weak. Clone size is given for some rows only: seen once, a few or many times, or a class if the clone is expanded.

NA	TRBV7-7	NA	NA	CASSFIRRPYEQYF
TRBJ2-7	TRBV30	NA	NA	CAWTRSYEQYF
TRBJ2-2	TRBV4-2	TRBD2	NA	CASSQGTSPGELFF
TRBJ1-1	TRBV4-1	NA	NA	CASSQEKVAGTEAFF
TRBJ1-1	TRBV5-1	NA	NA	CASSLAGMAAGAFF
TRBJ1-3	TRBV7-2	TRBD1	NA	CASSSAGTGSTTIYF
TRBJ1-2	TRBV4-3	NA	NA	CASSQGFDGYYGYTF
TRBJ2-1	TRBV14	TRBD2	few	CASSSSGGAHHNEQFF
TRBJ2-1	TRBV27	TRBD2	few	CASSPRAAGGSYNEQFF
TRBJ2-7	TRBV2	NA	NA	CASSEAPLGGYEQYF
TRBJ1-1	TRBV19	TRBD1	NA	CASSMGQVLTEAFF
TRBJ2-2	TRBV5-4	NA	few	CASSPRTNTGELFF
TRBJ2-7	TRBV18	NA	NA	CASSPVDRQTYEQYF
TRBJ1-2	TRBV9	NA	few	CASSPGSDYGYTF
TRBJ2-2	TRBV18	NA	NA	CASSPPVQGVTGELFF
TRBJ2-7	TRBV7-2	TRBD2	once	CASSLVSSGTYYEGGQYF
TRBJ1-4	TRBV18	NA	NA	CASSPAGVEKLFF
TRBJ2-3	TRBV11-2	TRBD2	few	CASSLLGPSVRRGDTQYF
TRBJ2-1	TRBV2	NA	NA	CASVREKSSYNEQFF
TRBJ2-7	TRBV6-5	NA	NA	CASSQGPGTYEQYF
TRBJ1-6	TRBV7-6	TRBD1	NA	CASSFRGYNSPLHF
TRBJ2-1	TRBV4-1	NA	NA	CASSQDATGSQFF